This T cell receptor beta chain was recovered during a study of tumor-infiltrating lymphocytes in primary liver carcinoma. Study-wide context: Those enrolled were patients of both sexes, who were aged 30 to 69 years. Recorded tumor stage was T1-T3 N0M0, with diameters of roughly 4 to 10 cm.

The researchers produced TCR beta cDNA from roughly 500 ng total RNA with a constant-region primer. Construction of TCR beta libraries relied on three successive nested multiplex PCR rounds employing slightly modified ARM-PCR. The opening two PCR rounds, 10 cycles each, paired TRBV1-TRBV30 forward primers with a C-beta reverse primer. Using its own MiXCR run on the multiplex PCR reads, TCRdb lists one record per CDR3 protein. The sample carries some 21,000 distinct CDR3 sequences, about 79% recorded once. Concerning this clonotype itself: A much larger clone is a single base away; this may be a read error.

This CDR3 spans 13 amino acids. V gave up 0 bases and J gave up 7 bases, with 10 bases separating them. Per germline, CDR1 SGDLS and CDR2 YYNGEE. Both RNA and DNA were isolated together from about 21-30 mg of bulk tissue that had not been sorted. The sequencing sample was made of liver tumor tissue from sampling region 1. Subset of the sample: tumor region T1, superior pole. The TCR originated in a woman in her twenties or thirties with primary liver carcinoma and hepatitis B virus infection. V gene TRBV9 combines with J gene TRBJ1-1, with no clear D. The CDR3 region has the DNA TGTGCCAGCAGCGTAGTGGACGTGGTTGAAGCTTTCTTT. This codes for CASSVVDVVEAFF.